This T cell receptor beta chain appears in the sequencing data of a study of a mutant IDH1 vaccine in newly diagnosed glioma. Study observations and caveats: Variations in leading peripheral T cell clonotypes appeared to have no connection with pseudoprogression.

Time point here: week 35, safety follow-up. Every single dose of the vaccine, 300 ug of mutant IDH1 20-mer peptide, came with topical imiquimod. As concerns this clone: Antigen unknown.

Germline CDR1 MGHDK, CDR2 SYGVNS. Trimming pared 7 bases from V and 4 bases from J, leaving 17 bases between. The CDR3 loop spans 15 amino acids. Method: immunoSEQ multiplex PCR; TCRdb's copy keeps in-frame clones and lacks some. The table records fewer than 30,000 clones, less than 85% of them present only once. The sample consisted of PBMCs, taken from a glioma patient whose treatment included an IDH1 peptide vaccine. V usage is TRBV25-1 and J usage is TRBJ2-1, with D hard to call. This clonotype originated in a man in his thirties or forties with glioma. In DNA, the CDR3 is TGTGCCAGCAAATCTTCTGGGGTAGAGTACAATGAGCAGTTCTTC. This gives the protein CASKSSGVEYNEQFF.